These T cell receptor beta chains were read from a single sample in a study of cytomegalovirus exposure and HLA in healthy donors. Profiled with immunoSEQ multiplex PCR; TCRdb holds only in-frame clones, not every one. In the table there are 190,000 or so clones, 70% to 80% of which are singletons. The sequenced material came from PBMCs. The receptors derive from a male donor in good health and CMV-seropositive. Each CDR3 is given with its conserved first and last residue. The D gene is left open where the match is weak. Rows may omit the clone size; those that give it use once, few, many or a size class.

- - TRBJ1-3 TRBV5-6 CASSPPEKGNTIYF TGTGCCAGCAGCCCCCCGGAGAAAGGAAACACCATATATTTT
TRBD1 - TRBJ1-4 TRBV5-1 CASSATGFEKLFF TGCGCCAGCAGCGCGACAGGGTTTGAAAAACTGTTTTTT
TRBD1 - TRBJ2-7 TRBV5-5 CASSFSLTGVYADEQYF TGTGCCAGCAGCTTTAGCCTCACAGGGGTGTACGCCGACGAGCAGTACTTC
- once TRBJ2-5 TRBV11-2 CASSLDGGAEETQYF TGTGCCAGCAGCTTAGACGGTGGGGCCGAAGAGACCCAGTACTTC
- - TRBJ1-5 TRBV7-2 CASSLVADFSNQPQHF TGTGCCAGCAGCTTAGTAGCAGACTTTAGCAATCAGCCCCAGCATTTT
- - TRBJ1-2 TRBV7-3 CASSGAGARGYTF TGTGCCAGCAGCGGAGCAGGGGCGCGGGGCTACACCTTC
- - TRBJ1-6 TRBV18 CASSPEAEANNSPLHF TGTGCCAGCTCACCAGAGGCAGAGGCTAATAATTCACCCCTCCACTTT
- - TRBJ2-7 TRBV5-1 CASRLRGTNEQYF TGCGCCAGCCGACTGCGGGGCACCAACGAGCAGTACTTC
- - TRBJ1-1 TRBV6-1 CASSEGGTEAFF TGTGCCAGCAGCGAGGGAGGGACTGAAGCTTTCTTT
- - TRBJ2-4 TRBV5-6 CASSSGTGYIQYF TGTGCCAGCAGCTCCGGGACTGGGTACATTCAGTACTTC
- - TRBJ2-1 TRBV7-2 CASSLRGQDYNEQFF TGTGCCAGCAGCTTAAGGGGCCAAGATTACAATGAGCAGTTCTTC
- - TRBJ1-1 TRBV6-5 CTSTVRVNTEAFF TGTACCAGCACCGTCCGGGTGAACACTGAAGCTTTCTTT
TRBD2 - TRBJ2-2 TRBV7-9 CASRKPGLASNTGELFF TGTGCCAGCAGAAAACCGGGACTAGCGTCGAACACCGGGGAGCTGTTTTTT
- once TRBJ2-7 TRBV9 CASSVEVGSYEQYF TGTGCCAGCAGCGTAGAAGTAGGGAGCTACGAGCAGTACTTC
TRBD1 - TRBJ1-5 TRBV15 CATSRDTGATHQPQHF TGTGCCACCAGCAGAGATACAGGGGCCACACATCAGCCCCAGCATTTT
TRBD1 - TRBJ1-1 TRBV2 CASRTQGLNTEAFF TGTGCCAGCAGGACACAGGGGTTGAACACTGAAGCTTTCTTT
TRBD1 - TRBJ1-1 TRBV5-1 CASSLDRADTEAFF TGCGCCAGCAGCTTAGACAGGGCTGACACTGAAGCTTTCTTT
- once TRBJ2-4 TRBV4-1 CASSPSGDSRNIQYF TGCGCCAGCAGCCCCTCGGGGGACAGTCGTAACATTCAGTACTTC
TRBD1 - TRBJ1-2 TRBV10-3 CAISEQGAPNYGYTF TGTGCCATCAGTGAACAGGGGGCTCCGAACTATGGCTACACCTTC
TRBD1 few TRBJ1-6 TRBV30 CAWSGGGGGSPLHF TGTGCCTGGAGTGGAGGAGGGGGCGGATCACCCCTCCACTTT
TRBD1 - TRBJ2-2 TRBV10-3 CAITSDRDGGELFF TGTGCCATCACCTCGGACAGGGATGGCGGGGAGCTGTTTTTT
- - TRBJ1-1 TRBV7-9 CSSSFGLMNTEAFF TGTTCCAGCAGCTTTGGACTGATGAACACTGAAGCTTTCTTT
- - TRBJ1-5 TRBV7-8 CASSRDSKQPQHF TGTGCCAGTAGCAGGGACTCCAAACAGCCCCAGCATTTT
TRBD2 - TRBJ2-7 TRBV4-1 CASSQETSGSGEQYF TGCGCCAGCAGCCAAGAGACTAGCGGGTCGGGGGAGCAGTACTTC
TRBD1 - TRBJ2-5 TRBV9 CASSSGQYGETQYF TGTGCCAGCAGCTCGGGACAGTATGGGGAGACCCAGTACTTC
TRBD1 - TRBJ1-5 TRBV18 CASSPQGTGNQPQHF TGTGCCAGCTCACCACAGGGGACAGGGAATCAGCCCCAGCATTTT
TRBD2 - TRBJ2-5 TRBV27 CASSLAMGLGETQYF TGTGCCAGCAGTTTAGCCATGGGACTAGGTGAGACCCAGTACTTC
TRBD2 - TRBJ2-3 TRBV7-8 CASSFHSGGVLSDTQYF TGTGCCAGCAGCTTCCATAGCGGGGGGGTCTTGTCAGATACGCAGTATTTT
- - TRBJ1-2 TRBV25-1 CASSDPGTNYGYTF TGTGCCAGCAGTGATCCAGGGACTAACTATGGCTACACCTTC